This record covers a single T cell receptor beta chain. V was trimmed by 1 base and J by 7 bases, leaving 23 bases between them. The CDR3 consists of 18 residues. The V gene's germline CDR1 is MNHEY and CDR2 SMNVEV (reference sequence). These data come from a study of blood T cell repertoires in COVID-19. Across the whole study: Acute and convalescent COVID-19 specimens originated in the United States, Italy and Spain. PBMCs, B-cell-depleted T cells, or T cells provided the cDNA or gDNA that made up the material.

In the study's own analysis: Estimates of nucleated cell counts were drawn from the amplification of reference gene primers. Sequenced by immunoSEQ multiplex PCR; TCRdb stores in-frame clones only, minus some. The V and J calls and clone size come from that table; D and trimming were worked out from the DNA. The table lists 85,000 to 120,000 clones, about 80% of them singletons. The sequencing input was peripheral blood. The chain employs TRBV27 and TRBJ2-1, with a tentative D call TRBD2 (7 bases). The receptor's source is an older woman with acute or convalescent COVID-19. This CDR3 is CASSLWENGGGPPNEQFF. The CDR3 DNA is TGTGCCAGCAGTTTATGGGAAAATGGGGGGGGGCCCCCAAATGAGCAGTTCTTC.